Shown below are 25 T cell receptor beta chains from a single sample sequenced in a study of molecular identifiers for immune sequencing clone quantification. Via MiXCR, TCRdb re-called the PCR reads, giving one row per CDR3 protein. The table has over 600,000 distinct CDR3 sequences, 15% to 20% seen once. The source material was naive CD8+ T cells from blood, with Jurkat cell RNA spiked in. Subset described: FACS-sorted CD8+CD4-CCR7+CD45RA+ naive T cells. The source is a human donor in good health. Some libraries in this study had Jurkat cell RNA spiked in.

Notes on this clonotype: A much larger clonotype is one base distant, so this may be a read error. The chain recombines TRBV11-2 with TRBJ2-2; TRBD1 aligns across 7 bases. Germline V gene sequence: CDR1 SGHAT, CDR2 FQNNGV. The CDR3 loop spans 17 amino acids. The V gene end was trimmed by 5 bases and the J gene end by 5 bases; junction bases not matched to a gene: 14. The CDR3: CASSPGLTGTRTGELFF. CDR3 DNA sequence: TGTGCCAGCAGCCCAGGCCTGACAGGGACGAGGACCGGGGAGCTGTTTTTT.

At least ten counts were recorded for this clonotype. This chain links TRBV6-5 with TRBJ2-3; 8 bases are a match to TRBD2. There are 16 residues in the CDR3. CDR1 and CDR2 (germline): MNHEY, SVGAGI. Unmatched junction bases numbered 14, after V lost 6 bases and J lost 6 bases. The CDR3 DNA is TGTGCCAGCAGCCCCATAGGAGCGGGGGAACTTGATACGCAGTATTTT. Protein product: CASSPIGAGELDTQYF.

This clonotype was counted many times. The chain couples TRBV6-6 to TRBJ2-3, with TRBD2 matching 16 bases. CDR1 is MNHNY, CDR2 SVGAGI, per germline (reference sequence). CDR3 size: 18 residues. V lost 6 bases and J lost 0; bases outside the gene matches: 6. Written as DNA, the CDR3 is TGTGCCAGCAGACAGGGACTAGCGGGGGGGTTAAGCACAGATACGCAGTATTTT. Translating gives CASRQGLAGGLSTDTQYF.

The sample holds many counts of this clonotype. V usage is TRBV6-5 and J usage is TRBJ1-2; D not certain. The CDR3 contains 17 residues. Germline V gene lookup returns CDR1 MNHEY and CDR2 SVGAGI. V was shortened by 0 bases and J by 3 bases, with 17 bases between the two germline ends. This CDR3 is CASSYSTSATKHYGYTF. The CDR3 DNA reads TGTGCCAGCAGTTACTCCACGTCGGCAACGAAACACTATGGCTACACCTTC.

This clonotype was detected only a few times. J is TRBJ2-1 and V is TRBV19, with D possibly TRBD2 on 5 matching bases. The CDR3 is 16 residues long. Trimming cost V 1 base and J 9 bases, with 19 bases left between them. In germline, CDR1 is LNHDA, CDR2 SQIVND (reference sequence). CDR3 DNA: TGTGCCAGTAGTATAGGAGGGTCGGGTCCGGACTCTGAGCAGTTCTTC. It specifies CASSIGGSGPDSEQFF.

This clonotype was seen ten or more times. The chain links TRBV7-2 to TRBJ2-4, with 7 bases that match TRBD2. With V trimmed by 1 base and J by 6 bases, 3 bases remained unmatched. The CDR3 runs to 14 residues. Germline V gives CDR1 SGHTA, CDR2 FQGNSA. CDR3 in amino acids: CASSLESSGNIQYF. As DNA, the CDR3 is TGTGCCAGCAGCTTAGAGTCTAGCGGAAACATTCAGTACTTC.

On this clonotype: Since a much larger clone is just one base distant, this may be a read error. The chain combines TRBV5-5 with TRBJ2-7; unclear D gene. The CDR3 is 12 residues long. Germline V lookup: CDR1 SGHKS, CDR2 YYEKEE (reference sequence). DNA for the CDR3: TGTGCCGGCAGCTTGGATGTTTCTTGGCAGTACTTC. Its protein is CAGSLDVSWQYF.

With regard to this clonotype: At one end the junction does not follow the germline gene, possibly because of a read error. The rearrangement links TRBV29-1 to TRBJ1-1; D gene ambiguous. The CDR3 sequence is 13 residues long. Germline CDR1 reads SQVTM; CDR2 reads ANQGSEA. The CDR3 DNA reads TGCGGCGTTCCGGCGGAGATGAACACTGAAGCTTTCTTT. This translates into CGVPAEMNTEAFF.

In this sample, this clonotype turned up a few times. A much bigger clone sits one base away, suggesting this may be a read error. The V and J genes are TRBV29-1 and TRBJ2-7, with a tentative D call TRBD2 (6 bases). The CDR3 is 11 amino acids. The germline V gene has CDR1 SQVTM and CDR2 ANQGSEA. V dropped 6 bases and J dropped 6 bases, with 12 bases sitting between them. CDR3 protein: CSVTDGGEQYF. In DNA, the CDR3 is TGCAGCGTCACCGACGGGGGCGAGCAGTACTTC.

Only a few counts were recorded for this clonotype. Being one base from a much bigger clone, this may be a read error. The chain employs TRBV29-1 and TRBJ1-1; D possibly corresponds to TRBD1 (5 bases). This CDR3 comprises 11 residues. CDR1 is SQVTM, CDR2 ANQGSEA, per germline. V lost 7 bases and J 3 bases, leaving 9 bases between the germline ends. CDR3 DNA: TGCAGCGACAGGCGGGACACTGAAGCTTTCTTT. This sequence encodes CSDRRDTEAFF.

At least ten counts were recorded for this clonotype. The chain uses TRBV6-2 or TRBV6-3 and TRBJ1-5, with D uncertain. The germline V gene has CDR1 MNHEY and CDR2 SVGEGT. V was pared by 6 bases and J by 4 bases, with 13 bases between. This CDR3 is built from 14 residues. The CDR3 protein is CASRFGLLNQPQHF. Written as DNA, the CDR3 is TGTGCCAGCAGGTTCGGACTGCTTAATCAGCCCCAGCATTTT.

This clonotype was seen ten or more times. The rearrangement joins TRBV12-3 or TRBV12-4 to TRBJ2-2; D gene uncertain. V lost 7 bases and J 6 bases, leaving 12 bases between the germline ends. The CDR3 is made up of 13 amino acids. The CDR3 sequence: CASIIGPAGELFF. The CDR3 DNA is TGTGCCAGCATAATAGGGCCAGCCGGGGAGCTGTTTTTT.

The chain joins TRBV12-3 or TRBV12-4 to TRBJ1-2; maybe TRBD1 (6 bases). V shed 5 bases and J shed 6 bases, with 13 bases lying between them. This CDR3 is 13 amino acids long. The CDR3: CASSLSRGDGYTF. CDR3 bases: TGTGCCAGCAGTCTCTCCAGGGGAGATGGCTACACCTTC.

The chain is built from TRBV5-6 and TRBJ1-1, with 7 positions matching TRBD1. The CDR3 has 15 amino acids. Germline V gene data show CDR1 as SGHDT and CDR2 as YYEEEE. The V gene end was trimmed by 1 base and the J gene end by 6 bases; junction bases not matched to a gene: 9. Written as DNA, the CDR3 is TGTGCCAGCAGCTTGACCAGACAGGGTTGGCCTGAAGCTTTCTTT. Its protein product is CASSLTRQGWPEAFF. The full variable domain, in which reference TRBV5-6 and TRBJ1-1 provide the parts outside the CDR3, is DAGVTQSPTHLIKTRGQQVTLRCSPKSGHDTVSWYQQALGQGPQFIFQYYEEEERQRGNFPDRFSGHQFPNYSSELNVNALLLGDSALYLCASSLTRQGWPEAFFGQGTRLTVV.

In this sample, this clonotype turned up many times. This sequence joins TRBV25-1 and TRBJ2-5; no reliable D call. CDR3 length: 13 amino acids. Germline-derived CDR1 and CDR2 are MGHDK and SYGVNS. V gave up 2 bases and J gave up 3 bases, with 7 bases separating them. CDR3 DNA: TGTGCCAGCAGTGAAAGGCTTAAAGAGACCCAGTACTTC. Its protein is CASSERLKETQYF.

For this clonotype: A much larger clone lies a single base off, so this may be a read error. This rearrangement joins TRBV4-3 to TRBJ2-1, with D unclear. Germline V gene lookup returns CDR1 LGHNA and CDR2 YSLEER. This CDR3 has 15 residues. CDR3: CASSQGTSSYDEQFF. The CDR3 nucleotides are TGCGCCAGCAGCCAAGGAACGAGCTCCTACGATGAGCAGTTCTTC.

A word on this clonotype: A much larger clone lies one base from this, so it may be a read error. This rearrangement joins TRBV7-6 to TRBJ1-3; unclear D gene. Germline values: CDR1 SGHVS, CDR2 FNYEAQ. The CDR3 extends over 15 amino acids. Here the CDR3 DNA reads TGTGCCAGCAGCGGAGGACCGACCTCTGGAAACACCGTATATTTT. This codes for CASSGGPTSGNTVYF.

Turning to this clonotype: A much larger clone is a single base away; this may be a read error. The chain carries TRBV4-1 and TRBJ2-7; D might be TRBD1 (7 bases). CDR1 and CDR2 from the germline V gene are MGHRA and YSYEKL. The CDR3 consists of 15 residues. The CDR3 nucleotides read TGCGCCAGCAGCCAAGATCTTGGAGGGGGCGGCGAGCAGCACTTC. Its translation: CASSQDLGGGGEQHF.

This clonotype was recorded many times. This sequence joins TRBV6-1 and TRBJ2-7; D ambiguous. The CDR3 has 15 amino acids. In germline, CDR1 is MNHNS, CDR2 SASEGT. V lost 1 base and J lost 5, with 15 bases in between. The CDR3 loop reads CASSEGPVAPHEQYF. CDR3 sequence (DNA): TGTGCCAGCAGTGAAGGACCAGTGGCCCCCCACGAGCAGTACTTC.

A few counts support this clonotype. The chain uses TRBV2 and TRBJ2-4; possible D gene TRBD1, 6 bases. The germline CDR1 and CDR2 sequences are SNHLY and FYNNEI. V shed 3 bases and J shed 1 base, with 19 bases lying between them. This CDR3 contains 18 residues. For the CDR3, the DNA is TGTGCCAGCAGTGAGGGGCATTACAGGGATGGTGCCAAAAACATTCAGTACTTC. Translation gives CASSEGHYRDGAKNIQYF. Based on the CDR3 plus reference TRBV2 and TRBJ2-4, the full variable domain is EPEVTQTPSHQVTQMGQEVILRCVPISNHLYFYWYRQILGQKVEFLVSFYNNEISEKSEIFDDQFSVERPDGSNFTLKIRSTKLEDSAMYFCASSEGHYRDGAKNIQYFGAGTRLSVL.

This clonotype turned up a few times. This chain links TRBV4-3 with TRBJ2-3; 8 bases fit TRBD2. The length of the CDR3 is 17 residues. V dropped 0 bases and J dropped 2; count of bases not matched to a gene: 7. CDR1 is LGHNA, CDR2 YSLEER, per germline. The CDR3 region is CASSQDRIAGFTDTQYF. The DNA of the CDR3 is TGCGCCAGCAGCCAAGATAGGATAGCGGGGTTCACAGATACGCAGTATTTT.

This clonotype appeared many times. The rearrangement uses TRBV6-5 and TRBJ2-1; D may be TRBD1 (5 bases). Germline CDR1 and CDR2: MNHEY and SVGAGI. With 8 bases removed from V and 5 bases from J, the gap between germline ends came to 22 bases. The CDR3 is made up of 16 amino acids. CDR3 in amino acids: CASALRDSSADNEQFF. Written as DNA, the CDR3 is TGTGCCAGCGCATTGCGTGACAGCAGTGCAGACAATGAGCAGTTCTTC.

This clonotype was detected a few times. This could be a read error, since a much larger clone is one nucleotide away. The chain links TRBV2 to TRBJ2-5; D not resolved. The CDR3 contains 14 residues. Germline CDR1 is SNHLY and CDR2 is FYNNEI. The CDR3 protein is CASGDSSEKETQYF. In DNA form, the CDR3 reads TGTGCCAGCGGTGATAGTTCTGAGAAAGAGACCCAGTACTTC. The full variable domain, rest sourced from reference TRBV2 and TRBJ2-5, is EPEVTQTPSHQVTQMGQEVILRCVPISNHLYFYWYRQILGQKVEFLVSFYNNEISEKSEIFDDQFSVERPDGSNFTLKIRSTKLEDSAMYFCASGDSSEKETQYFGPGTRLLVL.

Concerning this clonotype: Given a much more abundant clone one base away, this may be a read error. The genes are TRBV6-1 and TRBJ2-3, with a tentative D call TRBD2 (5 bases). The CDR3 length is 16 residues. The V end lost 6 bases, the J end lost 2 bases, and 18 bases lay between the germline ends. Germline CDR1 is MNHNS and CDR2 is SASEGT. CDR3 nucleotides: TGTGCCAGCAGGGAACGGGATGGGAGTTACACAGATACGCAGTATTTT. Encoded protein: CASRERDGSYTDTQYF.

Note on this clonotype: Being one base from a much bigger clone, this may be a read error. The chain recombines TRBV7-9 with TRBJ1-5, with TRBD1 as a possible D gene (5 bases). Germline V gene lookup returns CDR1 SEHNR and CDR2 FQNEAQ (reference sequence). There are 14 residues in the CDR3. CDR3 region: CASSEGFSDQPQHF. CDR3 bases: TGTGCCAGCAGTGAGGGGTTTAGCGATCAGCCCCAGCATTTT.